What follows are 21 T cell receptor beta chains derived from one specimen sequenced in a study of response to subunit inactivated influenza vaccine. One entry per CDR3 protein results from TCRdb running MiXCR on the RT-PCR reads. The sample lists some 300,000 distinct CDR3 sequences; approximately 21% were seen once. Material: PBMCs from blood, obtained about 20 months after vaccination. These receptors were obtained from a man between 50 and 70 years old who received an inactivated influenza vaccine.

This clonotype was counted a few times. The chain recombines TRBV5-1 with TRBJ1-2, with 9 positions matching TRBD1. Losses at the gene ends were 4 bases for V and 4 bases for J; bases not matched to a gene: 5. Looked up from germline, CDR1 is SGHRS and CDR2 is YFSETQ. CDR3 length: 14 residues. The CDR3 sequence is CASSPLTGGYGYTF. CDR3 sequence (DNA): TGCGCCAGCAGCCCGCTGACAGGGGGCTATGGCTACACCTTC.

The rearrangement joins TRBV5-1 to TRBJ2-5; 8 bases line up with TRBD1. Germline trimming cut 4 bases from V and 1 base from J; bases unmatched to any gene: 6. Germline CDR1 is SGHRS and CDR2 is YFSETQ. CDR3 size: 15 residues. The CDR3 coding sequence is TGCGCCAGCAGCCTTCAGGGGGCGGGCCAAGAGACCCAGTACTTC. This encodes CASSLQGAGQETQYF. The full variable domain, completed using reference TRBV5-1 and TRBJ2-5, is KAGVTQTPRYLIKTRGQQVTLSCSPISGHRSVSWYQQTPGQGLQFLFEYFSETQRNKGNFPGRFSGRQFSNSRSEMNVSTLELGDSALYLCASSLQGAGQETQYFGPGTRLLVL.

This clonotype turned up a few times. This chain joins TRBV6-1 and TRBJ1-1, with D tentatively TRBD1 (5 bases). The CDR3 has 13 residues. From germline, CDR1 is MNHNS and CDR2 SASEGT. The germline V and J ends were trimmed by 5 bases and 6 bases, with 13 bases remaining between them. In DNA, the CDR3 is TGTGCCAGCAGTCCCCCAGGGTTGCCTGAAGCTTTCTTT. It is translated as CASSPPGLPEAFF.

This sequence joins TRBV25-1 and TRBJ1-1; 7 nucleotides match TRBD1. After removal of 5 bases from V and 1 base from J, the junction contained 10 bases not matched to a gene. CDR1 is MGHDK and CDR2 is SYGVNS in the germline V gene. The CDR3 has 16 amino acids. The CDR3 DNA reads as TGTGCCAGCAGTCAGAGAGGGGGCCGGGGGAACACTGAAGCTTTCTTT. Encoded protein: CASSQRGGRGNTEAFF.

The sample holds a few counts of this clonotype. The CDR3 sequence: CASSQGGRGPPYEQYF. In DNA form, the CDR3 reads TGTGCCAGCAGCCAAGGGGGCAGGGGCCCCCCTTACGAGCAGTACTTC. This chain links TRBV4-2 with TRBJ2-7; D might be TRBD1 (6 bases). With 1 base removed from V and 4 bases from J, the gap between germline ends came to 17 bases. Per germline, CDR1 LGHNA and CDR2 YNFKEQ. The CDR3 loop spans 16 amino acids.

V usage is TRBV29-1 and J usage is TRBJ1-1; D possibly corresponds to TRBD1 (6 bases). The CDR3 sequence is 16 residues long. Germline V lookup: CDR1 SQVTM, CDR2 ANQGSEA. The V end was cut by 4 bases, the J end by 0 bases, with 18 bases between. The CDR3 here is CSVGYRGEPMNTEAFF. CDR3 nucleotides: TGCAGCGTTGGGTATAGGGGGGAACCAATGAACACTGAAGCTTTCTTT.

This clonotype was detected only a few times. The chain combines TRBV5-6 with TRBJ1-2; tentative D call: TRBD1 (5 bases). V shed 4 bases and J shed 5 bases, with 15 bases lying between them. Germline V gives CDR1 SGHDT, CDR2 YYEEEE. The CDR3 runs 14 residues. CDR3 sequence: CASSEQGTEYGYTF. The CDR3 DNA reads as TGTGCCAGCAGCGAGCAAGGGACGGAATATGGCTACACCTTC. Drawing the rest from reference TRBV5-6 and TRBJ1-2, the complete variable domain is DAGVTQSPTHLIKTRGQQVTLRCSPKSGHDTVSWYQQALGQGPQFIFQYYEEEERQRGNFPDRFSGHQFPNYSSELNVNALLLGDSALYLCASSEQGTEYGYTFGSGTRLTVV.

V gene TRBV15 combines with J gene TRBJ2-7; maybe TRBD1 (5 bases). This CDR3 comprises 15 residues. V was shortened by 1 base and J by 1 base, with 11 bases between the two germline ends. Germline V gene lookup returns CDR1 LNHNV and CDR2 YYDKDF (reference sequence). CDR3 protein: CATSRAARESYEQYF. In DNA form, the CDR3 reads TGTGCCACCAGCAGAGCAGCCAGGGAATCCTACGAGCAGTACTTC.

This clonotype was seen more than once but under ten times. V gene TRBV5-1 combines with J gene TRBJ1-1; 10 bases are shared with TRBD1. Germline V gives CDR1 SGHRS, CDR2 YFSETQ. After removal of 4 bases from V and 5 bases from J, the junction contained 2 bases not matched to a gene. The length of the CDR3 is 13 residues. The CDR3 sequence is CASSVDRGTEAFF. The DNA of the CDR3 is TGCGCCAGCAGCGTGGACAGGGGGACTGAAGCTTTCTTT.

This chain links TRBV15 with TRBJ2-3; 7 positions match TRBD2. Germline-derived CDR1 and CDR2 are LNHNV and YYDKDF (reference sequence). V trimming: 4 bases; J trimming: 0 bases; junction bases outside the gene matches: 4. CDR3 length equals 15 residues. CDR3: CATSTLTSSTDTQYF. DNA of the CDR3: TGTGCCACCAGCACCCTGACTAGCAGCACAGATACGCAGTATTTT.

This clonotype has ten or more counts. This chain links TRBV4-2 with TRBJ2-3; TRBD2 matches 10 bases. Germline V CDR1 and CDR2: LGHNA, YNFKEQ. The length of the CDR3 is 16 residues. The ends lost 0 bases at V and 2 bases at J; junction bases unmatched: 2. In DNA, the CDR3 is TGTGCCAGCAGCCAAGAACTAGCGGGAATCACAGATACGCAGTATTTT. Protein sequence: CASSQELAGITDTQYF.

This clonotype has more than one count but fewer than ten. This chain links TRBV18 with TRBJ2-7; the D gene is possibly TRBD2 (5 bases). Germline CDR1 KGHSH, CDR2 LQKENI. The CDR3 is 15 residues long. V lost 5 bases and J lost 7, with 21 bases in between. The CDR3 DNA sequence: TGTGCCAGCTCATCTTCGACCTATAGCGCAACGGAGCAGTACTTC. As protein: CASSSSTYSATEQYF.

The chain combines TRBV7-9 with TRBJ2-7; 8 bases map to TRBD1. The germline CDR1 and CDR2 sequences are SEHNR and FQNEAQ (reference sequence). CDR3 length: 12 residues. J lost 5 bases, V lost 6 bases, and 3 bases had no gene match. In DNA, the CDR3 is TGTGCCAGCAGACAGGGGGGCAACGAGCAGTACTTC. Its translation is CASRQGGNEQYF.

The CDR3 DNA follows: TGTGCCAGCAGCTATATTAATGGACTCCTAGCGGTAAACTCCTACGAGCAGTACTTC. This codes for CASSYINGLLAVNSYEQYF. This chain joins TRBV11-2 and TRBJ2-7, with TRBD2 matching over 7 bases. The CDR3 spans 19 residues. The germline V gene has CDR1 SGHAT and CDR2 FQNNGV. Losses at the gene ends were 4 bases for V and 0 bases for J; bases not matched to a gene: 18.

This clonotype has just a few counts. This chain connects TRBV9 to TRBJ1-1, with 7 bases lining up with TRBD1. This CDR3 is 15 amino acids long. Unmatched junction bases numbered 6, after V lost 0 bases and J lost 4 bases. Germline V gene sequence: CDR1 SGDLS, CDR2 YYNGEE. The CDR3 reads CASSVVRGGSTEAFF. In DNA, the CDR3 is TGTGCCAGCAGCGTAGTCAGGGGGGGTAGCACTGAAGCTTTCTTT.

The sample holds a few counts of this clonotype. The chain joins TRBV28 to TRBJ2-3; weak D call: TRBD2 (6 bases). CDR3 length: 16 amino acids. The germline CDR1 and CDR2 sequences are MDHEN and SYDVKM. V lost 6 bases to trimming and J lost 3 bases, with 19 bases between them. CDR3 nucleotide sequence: TGTGCCAGCAGACAAAAGGGAGGAGAGGGTACAGATACGCAGTATTTT. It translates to CASRQKGGEGTDTQYF.

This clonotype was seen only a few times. CDR3 in amino acids: CASSLRGLAAYNEQFF. The CDR3 DNA follows: TGTGCCAGCAGCTTAAGGGGACTAGCAGCCTACAATGAGCAGTTCTTC. V usage is TRBV11-1 and J usage is TRBJ2-1; 9 positions match TRBD2. The germline V gene encodes CDR1 SGHAT and CDR2 FQDESV (reference sequence). This CDR3 has 16 residues. V gave up 2 bases and J gave up 2 bases; unmatched junction bases: 4.

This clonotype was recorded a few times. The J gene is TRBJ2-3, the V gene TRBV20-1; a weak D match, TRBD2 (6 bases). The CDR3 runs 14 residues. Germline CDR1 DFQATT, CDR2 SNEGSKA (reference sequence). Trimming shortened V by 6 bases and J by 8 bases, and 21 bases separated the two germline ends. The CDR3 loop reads CSANPAGLRGTQYF. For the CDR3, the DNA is TGCAGTGCCAACCCTGCGGGACTCCGGGGTACGCAGTATTTT.

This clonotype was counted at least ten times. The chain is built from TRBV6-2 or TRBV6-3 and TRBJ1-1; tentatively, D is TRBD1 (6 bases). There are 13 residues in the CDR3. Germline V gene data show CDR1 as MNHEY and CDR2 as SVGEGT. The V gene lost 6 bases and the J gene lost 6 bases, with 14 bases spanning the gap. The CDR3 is CASRGGNNAEAFF. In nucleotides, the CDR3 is TGTGCCAGCAGAGGGGGTAACAACGCTGAAGCTTTCTTT.

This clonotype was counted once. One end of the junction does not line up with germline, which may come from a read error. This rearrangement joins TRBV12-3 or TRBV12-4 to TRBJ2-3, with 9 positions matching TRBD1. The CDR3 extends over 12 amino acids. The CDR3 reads CAGRTGADTQYF. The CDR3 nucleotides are TGTGCCGGCAGGACAGGGGCGGATACGCAGTATTTT.

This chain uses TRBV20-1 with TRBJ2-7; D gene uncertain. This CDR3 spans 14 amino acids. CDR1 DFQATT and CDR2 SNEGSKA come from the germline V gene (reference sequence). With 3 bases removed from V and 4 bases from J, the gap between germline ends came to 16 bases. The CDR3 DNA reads TGCAGTGCTAGCGGGTCTTTTGCTACGTACGAGCAGTACTTC. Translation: CSASGSFATYEQYF.